This T cell receptor beta chain is from a study of response to subunit inactivated influenza vaccine. Each CDR3 protein is one row after TCRdb ran MiXCR on the RT-PCR reads. The table has 800,000 or so distinct CDR3 sequences, about 20% seen once. This clonotype was seen a few times. Trimming took 3 bases from V and 4 from J, leaving 14 bases between them. The CDR3 loop spans 15 amino acids. Germline values: CDR1 KGHDR, CDR2 SFDVKD. J is TRBJ1-2 and V is TRBV24-1, with unresolved D. The receptor was isolated from a man aged 50-60 years who received an inactivated influenza vaccine. The input for sequencing was PBMCs from blood, taken 4 to 6 days after vaccination. Here the CDR3 DNA reads TGTGCCACCAGTGATCCCCAATCAAGAACCTATGGCTACACCTTC. Its translation: CATSDPQSRTYGYTF.